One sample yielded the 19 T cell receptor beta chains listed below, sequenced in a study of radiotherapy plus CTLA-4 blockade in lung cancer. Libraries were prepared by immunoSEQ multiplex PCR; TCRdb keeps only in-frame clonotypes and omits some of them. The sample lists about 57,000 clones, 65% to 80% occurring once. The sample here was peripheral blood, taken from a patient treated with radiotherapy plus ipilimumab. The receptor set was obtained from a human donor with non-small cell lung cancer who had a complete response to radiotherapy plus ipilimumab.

The CDR3 loop reads CASSPRTGGIQETQYF. In DNA, the CDR3 is TGTGCCAGCAGCCCCCGGACAGGGGGCATCCAAGAGACCCAGTACTTC. The chain recombines TRBV7-6 with TRBJ2-5; 11 positions agree with TRBD1. Germline CDR1 reads SGHVS; CDR2 reads FNYEAQ. After removal of 5 bases from V and 1 base from J, the junction contained 6 bases not matched to a gene. The length of the CDR3 is 16 residues.

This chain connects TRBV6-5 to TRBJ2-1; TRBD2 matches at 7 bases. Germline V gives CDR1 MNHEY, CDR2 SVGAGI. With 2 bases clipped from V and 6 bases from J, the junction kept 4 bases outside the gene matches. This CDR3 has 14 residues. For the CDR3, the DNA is TGTGCCAGCAGTTACGGGAGGGATTCCAATGAGCAGTTCTTC. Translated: CASSYGRDSNEQFF.

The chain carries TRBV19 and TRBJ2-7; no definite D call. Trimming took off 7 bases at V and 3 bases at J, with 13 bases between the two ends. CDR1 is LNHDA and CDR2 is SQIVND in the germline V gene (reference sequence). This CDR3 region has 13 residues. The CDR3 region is CASTILLDYEQYF. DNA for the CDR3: TGTGCCAGTACGATATTGCTAGACTACGAGCAGTACTTC.

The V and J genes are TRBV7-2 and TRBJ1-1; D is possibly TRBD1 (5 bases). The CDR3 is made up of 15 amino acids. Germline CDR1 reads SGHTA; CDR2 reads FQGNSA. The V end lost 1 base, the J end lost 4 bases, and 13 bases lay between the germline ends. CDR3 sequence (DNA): TGTGCCAGCAGCTTAGGGGGCCGGAAGGCCACTGAAGCTTTCTTT. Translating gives CASSLGGRKATEAFF.

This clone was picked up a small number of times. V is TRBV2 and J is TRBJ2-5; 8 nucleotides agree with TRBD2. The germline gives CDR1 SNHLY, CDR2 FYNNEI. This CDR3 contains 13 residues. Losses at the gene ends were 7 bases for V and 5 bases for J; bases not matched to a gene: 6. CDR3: CASIGGGRETQYF. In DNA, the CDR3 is TGTGCCAGCATTGGCGGGGGGCGGGAGACCCAGTACTTC.

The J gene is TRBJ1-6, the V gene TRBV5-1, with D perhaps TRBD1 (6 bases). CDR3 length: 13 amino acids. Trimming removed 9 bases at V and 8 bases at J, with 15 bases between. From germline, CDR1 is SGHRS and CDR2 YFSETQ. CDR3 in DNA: TGCGCCACCAGGGGCAGGGTTGATTCACCCCTCCACTTT. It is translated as CATRGRVDSPLHF.

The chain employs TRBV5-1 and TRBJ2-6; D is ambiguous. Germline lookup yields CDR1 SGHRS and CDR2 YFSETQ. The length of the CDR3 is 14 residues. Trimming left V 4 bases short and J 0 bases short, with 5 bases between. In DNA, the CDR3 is TGCGCCAGCAGCCTGTACTCTGGGGCCAACGTCCTGACTTTC. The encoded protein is CASSLYSGANVLTF. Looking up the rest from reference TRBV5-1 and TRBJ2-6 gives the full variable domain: KAGVTQTPRYLIKTRGQQVTLSCSPISGHRSVSWYQQTPGQGLQFLFEYFSETQRNKGNFPGRFSGRQFSNSRSEMNVSTLELGDSALYLCASSLYSGANVLTFGAGSRLTVL.

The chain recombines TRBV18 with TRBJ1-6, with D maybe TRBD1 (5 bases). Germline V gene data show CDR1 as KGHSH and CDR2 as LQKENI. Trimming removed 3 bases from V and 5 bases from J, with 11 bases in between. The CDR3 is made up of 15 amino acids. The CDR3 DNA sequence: TGTGCCAGCTCACCGACAGTGGGAAATAATTCACCCCTCCACTTT. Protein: CASSPTVGNNSPLHF.

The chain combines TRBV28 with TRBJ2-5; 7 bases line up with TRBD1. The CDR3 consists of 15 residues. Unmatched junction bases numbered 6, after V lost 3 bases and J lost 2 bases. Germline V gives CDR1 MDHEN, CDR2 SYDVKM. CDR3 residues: CASSFRGLGQETQYF. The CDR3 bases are TGTGCCAGCAGTTTTAGGGGGCTCGGGCAAGAGACCCAGTACTTC.

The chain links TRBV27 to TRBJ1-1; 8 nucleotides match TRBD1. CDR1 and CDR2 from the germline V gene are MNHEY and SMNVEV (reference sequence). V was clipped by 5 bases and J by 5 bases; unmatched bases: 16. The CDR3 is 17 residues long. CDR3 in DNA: TGTGCCAGCAGTCCTTGGACAGGGAGAGGAGCCGTAACTGAAGCTTTCTTT. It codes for CASSPWTGRGAVTEAFF.

The CDR3 loop is CASSLEGGRDKFF. In DNA, the CDR3 is TGTGCCAGCAGCTTAGAGGGCGGGAGGGACAAGTTCTTC. This rearrangement joins TRBV11-2 to TRBJ2-1; the match to TRBD2 covers 9 bases. Germline-derived CDR1 and CDR2 are SGHAT and FQNNGV. This CDR3 spans 13 amino acids. Germline trimming cut 0 bases from V and 14 bases from J; bases unmatched to any gene: 5.

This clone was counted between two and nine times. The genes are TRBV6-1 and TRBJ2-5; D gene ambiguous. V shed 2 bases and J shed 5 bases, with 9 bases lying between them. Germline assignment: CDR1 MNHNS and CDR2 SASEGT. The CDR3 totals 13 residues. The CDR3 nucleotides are TGTGCCAGCAGTGAATTTCGGTACGAGACCCAGTACTTC. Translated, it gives CASSEFRYETQYF.

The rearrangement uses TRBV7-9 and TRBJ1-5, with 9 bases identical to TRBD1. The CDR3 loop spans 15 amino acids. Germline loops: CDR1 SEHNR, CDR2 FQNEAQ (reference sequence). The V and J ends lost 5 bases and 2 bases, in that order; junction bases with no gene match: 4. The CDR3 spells CASSLQGAGNQPQHF. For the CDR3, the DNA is TGTGCCAGCAGCCTACAGGGGGCAGGCAATCAGCCCCAGCATTTT.

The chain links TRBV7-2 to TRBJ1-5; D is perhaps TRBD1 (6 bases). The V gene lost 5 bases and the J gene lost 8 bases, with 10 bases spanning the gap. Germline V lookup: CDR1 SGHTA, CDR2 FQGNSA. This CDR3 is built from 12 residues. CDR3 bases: TGTGCCAGCAGCGCGGGGGCGGAGCCCCAGCATTTT. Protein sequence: CASSAGAEPQHF.

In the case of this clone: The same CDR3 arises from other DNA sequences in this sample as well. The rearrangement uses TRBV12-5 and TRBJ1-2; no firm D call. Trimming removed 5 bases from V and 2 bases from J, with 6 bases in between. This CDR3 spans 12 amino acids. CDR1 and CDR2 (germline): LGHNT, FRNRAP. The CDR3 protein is CASGQSNYGYTF. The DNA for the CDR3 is TGTGCTAGTGGTCAATCCAACTATGGCTACACCTTC.

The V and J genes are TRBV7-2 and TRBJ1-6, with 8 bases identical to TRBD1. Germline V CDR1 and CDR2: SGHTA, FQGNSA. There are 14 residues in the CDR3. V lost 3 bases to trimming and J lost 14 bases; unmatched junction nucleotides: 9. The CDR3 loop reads CASSLPDRVVTLHF. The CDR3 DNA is TGTGCCAGCAGCTTGCCGGACAGGGTTGTCACCCTCCACTTT.

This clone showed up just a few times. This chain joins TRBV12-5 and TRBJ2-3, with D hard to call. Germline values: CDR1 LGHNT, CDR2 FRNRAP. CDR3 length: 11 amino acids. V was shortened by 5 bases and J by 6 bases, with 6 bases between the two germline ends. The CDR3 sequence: CASGPLDTQYF. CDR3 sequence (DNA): TGTGCTAGTGGTCCGTTGGATACGCAGTATTTT.

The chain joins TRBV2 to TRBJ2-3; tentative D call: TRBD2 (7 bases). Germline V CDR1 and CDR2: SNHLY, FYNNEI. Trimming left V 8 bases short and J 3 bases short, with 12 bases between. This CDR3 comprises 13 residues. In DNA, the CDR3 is TGTGCCAGCGGGGGGGCCGGGACAGATACGCAGTATTTT. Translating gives CASGGAGTDTQYF. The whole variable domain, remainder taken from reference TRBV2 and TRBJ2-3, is EPEVTQTPSHQVTQMGQEVILRCVPISNHLYFYWYRQILGQKVEFLVSFYNNEISEKSEIFDDQFSVERPDGSNFTLKIRSTKLEDSAMYFCASGGAGTDTQYFGPGTRLTVL.

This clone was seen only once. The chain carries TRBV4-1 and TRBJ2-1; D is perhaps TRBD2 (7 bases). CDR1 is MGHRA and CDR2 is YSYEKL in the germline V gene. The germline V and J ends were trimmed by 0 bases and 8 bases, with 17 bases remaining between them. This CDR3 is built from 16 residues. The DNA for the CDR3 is TGCGCCAGCAGCCAAGAGGGGGGGCTAATTAGGGATGAGCAGTTCTTC. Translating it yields CASSQEGGLIRDEQFF.